Given below is one T cell receptor beta chain in context. Antigen specificity is unknown. CD4+ cells were split into CD45RA+ naive and CD45RA-negative memory subsets. The data were taken from a study of shared clonotypes between healthy human individuals. Germline CDR1 MGHRA, CDR2 YSYEKL. V trimming: 5 bases; J trimming: 2 bases; junction bases outside the gene matches: 2. The CDR3 runs 13 residues. TCRdb keeps only in-frame clones here, not all; method: immunoSEQ multiplex PCR. The profile shows about 1 million clones, 78% of them singletons. General study findings and limits: Compared with memory subsets, naive subsets generally had larger estimated richness. Generation probabilities of non-shared clonotypes were lower (relative to those shared by all four donors).

The sequence was obtained from a man between 18 and 35 years old in good health. Some clones in this sample may be carry-over from other donors' samples. The chain is built from TRBV4-1 and TRBJ2-5; TRBD1 matches 7 bases. The sequenced material came from memory CD4+ T cells from PBMCs. Sample subset: CD45RA-negative fraction. In DNA, the CDR3 is TGCGCCAGCAGCTCGACAGGGCAAGAGACCCAGTACTTC. Its translation is CASSSTGQETQYF.